This TCR beta chain stems from a study of blood T cell repertoires in COVID-19. Study as a whole: Samples came from the United States, Italy and Spain, spanning acute and convalescent COVID-19. T cells, B-cell-depleted T cells, or PBMCs provided the cDNA or gDNA that served as material.

How the authors handled the data: Researchers report that nucleated cell counts were estimated from reference gene primer amplification. Profiling relied on immunoSEQ multiplex PCR, and the TCRdb table lists in-frame clones only, not all of them. From that table come the V and J calls and clone size; the DNA was used to work out D and trimming. The table has tens of thousands of clones, roughly 88% seen once. Trimming stripped 4 bases from V and 6 bases from J, with 10 bases between. Germline CDR1 is SGHRS and CDR2 is YFSETQ. CDR3 length: 13 amino acids. The receptor comes from a woman over 75 with acute or convalescent COVID-19. The sequencing sample was made of peripheral blood. The chain combines TRBV5-1 with TRBJ1-4, with a tentative D call TRBD1 (6 bases). The CDR3 region is CASSQRTDEKLFF. The DNA of the CDR3 is TGCGCCAGCAGCCAGCGGACAGATGAAAAACTGTTTTTT.